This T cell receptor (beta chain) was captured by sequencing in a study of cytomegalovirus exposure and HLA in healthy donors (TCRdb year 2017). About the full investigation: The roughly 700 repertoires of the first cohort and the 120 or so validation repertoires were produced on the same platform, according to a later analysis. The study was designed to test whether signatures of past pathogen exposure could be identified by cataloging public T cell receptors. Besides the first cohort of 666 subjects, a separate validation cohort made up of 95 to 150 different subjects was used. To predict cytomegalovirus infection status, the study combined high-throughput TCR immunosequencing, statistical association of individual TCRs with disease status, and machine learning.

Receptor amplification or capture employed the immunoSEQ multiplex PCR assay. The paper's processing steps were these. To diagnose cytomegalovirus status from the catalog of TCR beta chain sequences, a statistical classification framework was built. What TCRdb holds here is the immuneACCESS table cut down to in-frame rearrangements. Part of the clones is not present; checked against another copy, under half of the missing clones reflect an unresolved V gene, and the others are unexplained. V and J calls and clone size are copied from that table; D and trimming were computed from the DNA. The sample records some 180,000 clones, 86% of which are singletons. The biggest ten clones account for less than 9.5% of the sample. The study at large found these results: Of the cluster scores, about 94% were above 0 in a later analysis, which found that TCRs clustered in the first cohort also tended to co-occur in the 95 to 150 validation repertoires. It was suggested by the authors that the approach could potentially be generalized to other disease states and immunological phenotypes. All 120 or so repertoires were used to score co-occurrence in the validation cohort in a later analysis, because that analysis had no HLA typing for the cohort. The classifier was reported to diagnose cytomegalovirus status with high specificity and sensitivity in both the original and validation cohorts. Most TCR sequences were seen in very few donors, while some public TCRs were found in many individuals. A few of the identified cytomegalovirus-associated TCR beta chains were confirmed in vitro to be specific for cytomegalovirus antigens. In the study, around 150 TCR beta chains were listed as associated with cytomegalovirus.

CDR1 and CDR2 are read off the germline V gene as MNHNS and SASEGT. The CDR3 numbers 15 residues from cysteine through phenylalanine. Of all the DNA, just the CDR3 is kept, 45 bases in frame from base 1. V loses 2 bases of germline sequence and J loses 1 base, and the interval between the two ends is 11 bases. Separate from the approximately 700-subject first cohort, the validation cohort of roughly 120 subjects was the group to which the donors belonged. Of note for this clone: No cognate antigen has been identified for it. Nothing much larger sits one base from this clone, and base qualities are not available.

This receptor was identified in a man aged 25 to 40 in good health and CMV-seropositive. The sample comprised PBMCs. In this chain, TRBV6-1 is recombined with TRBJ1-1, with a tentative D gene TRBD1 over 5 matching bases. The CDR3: CASSEQGEGNTEAFF. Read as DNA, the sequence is TGTGCCAGCAGTGAACAGGGCGAGGGGAACACTGAAGCTTTCTTT.